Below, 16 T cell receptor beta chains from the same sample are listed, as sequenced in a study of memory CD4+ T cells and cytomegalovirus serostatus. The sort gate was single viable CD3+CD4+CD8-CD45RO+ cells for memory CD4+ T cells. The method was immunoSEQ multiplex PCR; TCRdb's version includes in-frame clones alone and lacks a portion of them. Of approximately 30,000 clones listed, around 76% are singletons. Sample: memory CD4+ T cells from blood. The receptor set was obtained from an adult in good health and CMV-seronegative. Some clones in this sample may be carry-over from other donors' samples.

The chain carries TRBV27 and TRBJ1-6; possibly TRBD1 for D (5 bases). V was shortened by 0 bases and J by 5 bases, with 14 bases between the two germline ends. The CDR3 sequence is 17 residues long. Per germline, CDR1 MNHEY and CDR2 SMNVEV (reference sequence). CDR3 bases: TGTGCCAGCAGTTTATCGATGAGGGGATTGAATAATTCACCCCTCCACTTT. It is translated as CASSLSMRGLNNSPLHF.

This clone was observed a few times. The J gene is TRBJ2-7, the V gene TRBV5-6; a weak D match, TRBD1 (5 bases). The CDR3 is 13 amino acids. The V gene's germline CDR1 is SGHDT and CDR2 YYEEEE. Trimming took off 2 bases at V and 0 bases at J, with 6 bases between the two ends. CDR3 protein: CASSFQGSYEQYF. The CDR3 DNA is TGTGCCAGCAGCTTTCAGGGCTCCTACGAGCAGTACTTC.

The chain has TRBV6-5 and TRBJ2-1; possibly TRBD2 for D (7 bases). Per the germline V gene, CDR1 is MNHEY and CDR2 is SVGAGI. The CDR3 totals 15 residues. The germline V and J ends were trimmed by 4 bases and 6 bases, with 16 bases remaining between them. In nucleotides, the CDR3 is TGTGCCAGCAGTTGGGAGGCGGGGGCCCGCAATGAGCAGTTCTTC. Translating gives CASSWEAGARNEQFF.

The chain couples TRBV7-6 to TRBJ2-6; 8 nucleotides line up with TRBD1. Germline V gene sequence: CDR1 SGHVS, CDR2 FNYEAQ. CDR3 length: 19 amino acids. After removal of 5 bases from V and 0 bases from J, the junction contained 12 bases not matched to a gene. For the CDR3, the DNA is TGTGCCAGCAGCCCAGTGTCCGGACAGGGAAGCTCTGGGGCCAACGTCCTGACTTTC. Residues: CASSPVSGQGSSGANVLTF.

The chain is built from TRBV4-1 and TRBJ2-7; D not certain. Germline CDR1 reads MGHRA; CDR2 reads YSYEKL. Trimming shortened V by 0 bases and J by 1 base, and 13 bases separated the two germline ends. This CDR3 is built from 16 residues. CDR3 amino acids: CASSQDSAARSYEQYF. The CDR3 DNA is TGCGCCAGCAGCCAAGATTCCGCCGCCAGGTCCTACGAGCAGTACTTC.

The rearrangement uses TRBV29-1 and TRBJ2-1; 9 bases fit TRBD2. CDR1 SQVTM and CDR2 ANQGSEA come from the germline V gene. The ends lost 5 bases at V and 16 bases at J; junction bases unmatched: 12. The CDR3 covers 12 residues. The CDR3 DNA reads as TGCAGCGTTATTCGCCCGCGGGGGGGCGTCTTCTTC. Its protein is CSVIRPRGGVFF.

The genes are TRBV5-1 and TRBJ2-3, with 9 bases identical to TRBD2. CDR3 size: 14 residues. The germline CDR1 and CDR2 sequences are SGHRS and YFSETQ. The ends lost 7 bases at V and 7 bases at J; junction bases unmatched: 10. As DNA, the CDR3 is TGCGCCAGCGCCCCCCAGCGGGGGGATAATACGCAGTATTTT. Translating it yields CASAPQRGDNTQYF.

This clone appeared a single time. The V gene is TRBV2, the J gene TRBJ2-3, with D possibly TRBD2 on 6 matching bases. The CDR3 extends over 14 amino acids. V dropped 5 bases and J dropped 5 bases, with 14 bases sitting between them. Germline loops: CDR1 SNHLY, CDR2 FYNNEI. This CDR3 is CASSWTNSGDTQYF. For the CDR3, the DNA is TGTGCCAGCAGTTGGACTAACTCAGGAGATACGCAGTATTTT.

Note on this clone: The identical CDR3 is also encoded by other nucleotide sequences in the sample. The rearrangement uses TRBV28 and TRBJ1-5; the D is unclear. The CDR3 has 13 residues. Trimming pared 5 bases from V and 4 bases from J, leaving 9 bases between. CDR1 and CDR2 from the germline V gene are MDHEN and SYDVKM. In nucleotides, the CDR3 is TGTGCCAGCAGTCGGACGGTTAATCAGCCCCAGCATTTT. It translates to CASSRTVNQPQHF.

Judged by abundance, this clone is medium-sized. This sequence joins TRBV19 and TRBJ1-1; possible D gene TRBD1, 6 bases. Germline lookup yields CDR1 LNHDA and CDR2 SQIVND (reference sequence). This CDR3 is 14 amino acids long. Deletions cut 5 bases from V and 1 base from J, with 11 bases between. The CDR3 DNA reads TGTGCCAGTAGTTTAGGACAGACGAACACTGAAGCTTTCTTT. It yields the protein CASSLGQTNTEAFF. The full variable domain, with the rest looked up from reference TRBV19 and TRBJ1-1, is DGGITQSPKYLFRKEGQNVTLSCEQNLNHDAMYWYRQDPGQGLRLIYYSQIVNDFQKGDIAEGYSVSREKKESFPLTVTSAQKNPTAFYLCASSLGQTNTEAFFGQGTRLTVV.

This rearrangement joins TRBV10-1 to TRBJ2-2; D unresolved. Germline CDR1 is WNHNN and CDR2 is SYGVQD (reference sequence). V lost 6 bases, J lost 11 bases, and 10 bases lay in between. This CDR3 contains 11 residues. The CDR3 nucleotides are TGCGCCAGCAGCGGTTCAACCGAGCTGTTTTTT. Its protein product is CASSGSTELFF.

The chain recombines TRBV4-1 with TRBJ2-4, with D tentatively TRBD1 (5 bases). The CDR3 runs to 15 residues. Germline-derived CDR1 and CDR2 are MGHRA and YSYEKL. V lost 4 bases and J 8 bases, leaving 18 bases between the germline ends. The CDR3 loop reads CASSPGPTREDIQYF. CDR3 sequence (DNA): TGCGCCAGCAGCCCCGGGCCCACCAGGGAAGACATTCAGTACTTC.

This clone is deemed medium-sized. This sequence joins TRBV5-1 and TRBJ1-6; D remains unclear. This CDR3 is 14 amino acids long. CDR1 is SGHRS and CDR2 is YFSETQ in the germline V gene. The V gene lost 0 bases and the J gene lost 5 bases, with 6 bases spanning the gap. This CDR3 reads CASSLGQNNSPLHF. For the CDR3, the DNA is TGCGCCAGCAGCTTGGGGCAGAATAATTCACCCCTCCACTTT.

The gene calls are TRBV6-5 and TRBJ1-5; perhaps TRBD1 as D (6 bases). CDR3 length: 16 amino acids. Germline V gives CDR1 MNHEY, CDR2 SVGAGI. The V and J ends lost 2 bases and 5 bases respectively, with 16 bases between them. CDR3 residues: CASSYSARGIDQPQHF. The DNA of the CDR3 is TGTGCCAGCAGTTACAGCGCCAGGGGTATAGATCAGCCCCAGCATTTT.

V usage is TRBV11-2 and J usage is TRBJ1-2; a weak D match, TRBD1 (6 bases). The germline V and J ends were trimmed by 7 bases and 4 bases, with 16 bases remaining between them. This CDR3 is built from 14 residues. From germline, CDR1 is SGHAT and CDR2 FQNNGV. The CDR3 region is CASNPNRDVYGYTF. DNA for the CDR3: TGTGCCAGCAACCCCAACAGGGATGTCTATGGCTACACCTTC.

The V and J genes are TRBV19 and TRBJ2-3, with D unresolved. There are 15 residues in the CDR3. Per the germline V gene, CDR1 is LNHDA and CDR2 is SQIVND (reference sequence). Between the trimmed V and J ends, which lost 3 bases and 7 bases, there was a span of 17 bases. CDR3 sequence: CASSIGAGVSNTQYF. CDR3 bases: TGTGCCAGTAGTATTGGCGCAGGAGTTTCGAATACGCAGTATTTT.